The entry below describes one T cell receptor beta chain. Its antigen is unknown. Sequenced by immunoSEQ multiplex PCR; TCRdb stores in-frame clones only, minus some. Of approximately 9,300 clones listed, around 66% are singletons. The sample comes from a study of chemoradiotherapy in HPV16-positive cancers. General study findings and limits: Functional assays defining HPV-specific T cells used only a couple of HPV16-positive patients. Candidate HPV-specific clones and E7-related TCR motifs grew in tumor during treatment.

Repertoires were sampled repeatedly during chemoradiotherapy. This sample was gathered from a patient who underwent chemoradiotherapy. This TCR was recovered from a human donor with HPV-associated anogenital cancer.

The CDR3 DNA is TGCGCCAGCAGCCTAGGGACAGGGGGCGCGGAGTCACCCCTCCACTTT. This codes for CASSLGTGGAESPLHF. The chain is built from TRBV5-1 and TRBJ1-6; 12 bases fit TRBD1. Germline V gene lookup returns CDR1 SGHRS and CDR2 YFSETQ. This CDR3 is built from 16 residues. V shed 4 bases and J 10 bases; nucleotides not matched to a gene: 9.